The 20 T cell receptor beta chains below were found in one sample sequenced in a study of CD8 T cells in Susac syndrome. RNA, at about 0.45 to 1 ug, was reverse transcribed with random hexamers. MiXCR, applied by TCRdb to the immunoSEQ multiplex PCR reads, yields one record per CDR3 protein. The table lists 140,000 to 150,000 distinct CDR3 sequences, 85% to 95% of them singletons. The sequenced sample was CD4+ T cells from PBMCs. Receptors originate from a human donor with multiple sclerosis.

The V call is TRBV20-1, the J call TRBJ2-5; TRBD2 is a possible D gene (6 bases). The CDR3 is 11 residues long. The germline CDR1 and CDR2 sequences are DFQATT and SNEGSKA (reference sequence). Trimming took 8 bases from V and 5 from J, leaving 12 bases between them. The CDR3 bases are TGCAGTCCCGGGACTCAGGAGACCCAGTACTTC. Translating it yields CSPGTQETQYF.

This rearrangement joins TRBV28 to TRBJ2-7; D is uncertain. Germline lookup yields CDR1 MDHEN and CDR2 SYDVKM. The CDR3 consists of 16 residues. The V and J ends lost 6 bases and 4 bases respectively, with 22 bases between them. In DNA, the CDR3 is TGTGCCAGCAGGTCCTCTACGGTGCATGTCTTATACGAGCAGTACTTC. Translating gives CASRSSTVHVLYEQYF. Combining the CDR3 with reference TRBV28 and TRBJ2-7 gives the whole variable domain DVKVTQSSRYLVKRTGEKVFLECVQDMDHENMFWYRQDPGLGLRLIYFSYDVKMKEKGDIPEGYSVSREKKERFSLILESASTNQTSMYLCASRSSTVHVLYEQYFGPGTRLTVT.

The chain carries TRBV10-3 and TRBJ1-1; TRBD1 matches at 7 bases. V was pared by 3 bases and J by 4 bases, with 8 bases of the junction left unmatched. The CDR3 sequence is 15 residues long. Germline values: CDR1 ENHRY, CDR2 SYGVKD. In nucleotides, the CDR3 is TGTGCCATCAGTGACAACGACAGGGTTCGCACTGAAGCTTTCTTT. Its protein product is CAISDNDRVRTEAFF.

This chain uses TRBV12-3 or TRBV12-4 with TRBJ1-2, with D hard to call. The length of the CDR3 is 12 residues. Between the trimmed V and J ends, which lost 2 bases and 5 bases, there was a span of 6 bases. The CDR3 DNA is TGTGCCAGCAGTTTATTCCGGTATGGCTACACCTTC. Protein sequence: CASSLFRYGYTF.

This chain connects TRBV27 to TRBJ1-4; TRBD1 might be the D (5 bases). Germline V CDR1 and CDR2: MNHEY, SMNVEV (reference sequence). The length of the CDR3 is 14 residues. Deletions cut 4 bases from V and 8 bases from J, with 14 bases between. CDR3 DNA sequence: TGTGCCAGCAGTTACAACGGGGGTCGGGAAAAACTGTTTTTT. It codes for CASSYNGGREKLFF.

CDR3 coding DNA: TGTGCCAGCAGTTTGGAGACGACAGGTACCCAGTACTTC. Protein: CASSLETTGTQYF. The chain joins TRBV12-3 or TRBV12-4 to TRBJ2-5, with D possibly matching TRBD1 (6 bases). The CDR3 extends over 13 amino acids. Trimming left V 3 bases short and J 8 bases short, with 13 bases between.

DNA of the CDR3: TGTGCCAGCAGTTACGGACAGGGATCCTACAATGAGCAGTTCTTC. Protein product: CASSYGQGSYNEQFF. The genes are TRBV6-5 and TRBJ2-1; 8 bases are shared with TRBD1. CDR1 and CDR2 from the germline V gene are MNHEY and SVGAGI. The V gene end was trimmed by 2 bases and the J gene end by 1 base; junction bases not matched to a gene: 1. CDR3 length: 15 residues.

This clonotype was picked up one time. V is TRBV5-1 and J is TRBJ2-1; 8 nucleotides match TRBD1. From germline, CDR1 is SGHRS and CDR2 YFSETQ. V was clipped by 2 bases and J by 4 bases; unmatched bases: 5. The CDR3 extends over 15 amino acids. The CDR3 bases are TGCGCCAGCAGCTTATGGACAGGGCAATACAATGAGCAGTTCTTC. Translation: CASSLWTGQYNEQFF.

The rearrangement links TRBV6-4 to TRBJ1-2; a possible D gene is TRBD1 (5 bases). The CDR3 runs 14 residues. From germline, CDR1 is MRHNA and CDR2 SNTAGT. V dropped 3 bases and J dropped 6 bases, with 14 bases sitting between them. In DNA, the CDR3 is TGTGCCAGCAGTGATCTGGGCAGGGCAGATGGCTACACCTTC. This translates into CASSDLGRADGYTF.

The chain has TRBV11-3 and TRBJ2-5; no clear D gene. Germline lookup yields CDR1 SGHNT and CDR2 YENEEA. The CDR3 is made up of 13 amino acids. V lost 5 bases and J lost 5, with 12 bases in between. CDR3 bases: TGTGCCAGCAGCCTGAACCCCGGGGAGACCCAGTACTTC. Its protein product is CASSLNPGETQYF.

As DNA, the CDR3 is TGTGCCAGCAGCCAACAAGGTGAAAAACTGTTTTTT. Translating gives CASSQQGEKLFF. The chain couples TRBV4-2 to TRBJ1-4; D gene unclear. The CDR3 runs to 12 residues. V was cut by 2 bases and J by 7 bases, with 5 bases left in between. The germline CDR1 and CDR2 sequences are LGHNA and YNFKEQ.

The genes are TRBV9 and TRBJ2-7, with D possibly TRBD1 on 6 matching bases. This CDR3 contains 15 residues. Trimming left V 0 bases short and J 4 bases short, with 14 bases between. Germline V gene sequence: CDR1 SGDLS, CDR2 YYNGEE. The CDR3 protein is CASSVGWQGPYEQYF. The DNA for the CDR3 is TGTGCCAGCAGCGTAGGATGGCAGGGGCCGTACGAGCAGTACTTC.

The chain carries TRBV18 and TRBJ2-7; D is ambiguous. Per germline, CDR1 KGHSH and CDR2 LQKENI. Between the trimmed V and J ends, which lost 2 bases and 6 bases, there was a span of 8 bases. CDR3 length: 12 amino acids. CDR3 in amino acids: CASSPGYREQYF. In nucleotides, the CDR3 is TGTGCCAGCTCACCAGGGTACCGCGAGCAGTACTTC.

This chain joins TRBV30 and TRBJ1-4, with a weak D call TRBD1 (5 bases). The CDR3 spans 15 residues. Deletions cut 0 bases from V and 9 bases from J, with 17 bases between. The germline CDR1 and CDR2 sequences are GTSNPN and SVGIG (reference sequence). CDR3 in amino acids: CAWSVRSLGRQKLFF. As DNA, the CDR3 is TGTGCCTGGAGTGTAAGGAGCCTGGGACGGCAAAAACTGTTTTTT.

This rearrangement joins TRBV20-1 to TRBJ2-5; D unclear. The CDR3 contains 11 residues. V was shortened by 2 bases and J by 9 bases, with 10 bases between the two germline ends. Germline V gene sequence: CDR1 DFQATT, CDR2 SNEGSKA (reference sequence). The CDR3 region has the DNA TGCAGTGCTAGACCGGGCCCGGCCCAGTACTTC. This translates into CSARPGPAQYF.

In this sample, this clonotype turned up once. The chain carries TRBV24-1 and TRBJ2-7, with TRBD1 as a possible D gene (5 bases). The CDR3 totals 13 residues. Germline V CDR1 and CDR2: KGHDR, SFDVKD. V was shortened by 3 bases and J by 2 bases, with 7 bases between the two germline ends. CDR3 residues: CATSDQGTYEQYF. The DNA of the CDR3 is TGTGCCACCAGTGATCAGGGAACCTACGAGCAGTACTTC.

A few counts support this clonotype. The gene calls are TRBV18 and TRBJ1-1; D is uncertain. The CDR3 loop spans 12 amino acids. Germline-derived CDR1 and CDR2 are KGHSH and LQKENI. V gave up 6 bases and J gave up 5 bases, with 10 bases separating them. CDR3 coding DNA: TGTGCCAGCTCGTATGGAGGGACTGAAGCTTTCTTT. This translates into CASSYGGTEAFF. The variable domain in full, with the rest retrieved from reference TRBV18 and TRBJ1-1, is NAGVMQNPRHLVRRRGQEARLRCSPMKGHSHVYWYRQLPEEGLKFMVYLQKENIIDESGMPKERFSAEFPKEGPSILRIQQVVRGDSAAYFCASSYGGTEAFFGQGTRLTVV.

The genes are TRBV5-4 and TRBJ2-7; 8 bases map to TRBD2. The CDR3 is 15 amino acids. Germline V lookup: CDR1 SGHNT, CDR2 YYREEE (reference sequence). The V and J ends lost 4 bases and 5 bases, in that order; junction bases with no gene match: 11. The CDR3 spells CASSLTPGLVNEQYF. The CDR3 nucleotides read TGTGCCAGCAGCCTCACGCCGGGACTAGTAAACGAGCAGTACTTC. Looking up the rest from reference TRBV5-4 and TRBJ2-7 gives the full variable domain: ETGVTQSPTHLIKTRGQQVTLRCSSQSGHNTVSWYQQALGQGPQFIFQYYREEENGRGNFPPRFSGLQFPNYSSELNVNALELDDSALYLCASSLTPGLVNEQYFGPGTRLTVT.

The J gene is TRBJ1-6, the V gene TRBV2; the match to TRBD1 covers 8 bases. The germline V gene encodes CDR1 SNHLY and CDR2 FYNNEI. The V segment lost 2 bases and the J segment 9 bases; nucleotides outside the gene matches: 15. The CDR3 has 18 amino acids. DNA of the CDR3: TGTGCCAGCAGTGAAATGGGGACAGGTTCGGGCTTAGGTTCACCCCTCCACTTT. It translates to CASSEMGTGSGLGSPLHF.

Written as DNA, the CDR3 is TGCAGTGCTAGTATGGGACAGGGCATCCGCTCTGGAAACACCATATATTTT. This gives the protein CSASMGQGIRSGNTIYF. The rearrangement joins TRBV20-1 to TRBJ1-3; 9 bases are shared with TRBD1. With V trimmed by 3 bases and J by 0 bases, 9 bases remained unmatched. The germline V gene encodes CDR1 DFQATT and CDR2 SNEGSKA (reference sequence). The CDR3 extends over 17 amino acids.